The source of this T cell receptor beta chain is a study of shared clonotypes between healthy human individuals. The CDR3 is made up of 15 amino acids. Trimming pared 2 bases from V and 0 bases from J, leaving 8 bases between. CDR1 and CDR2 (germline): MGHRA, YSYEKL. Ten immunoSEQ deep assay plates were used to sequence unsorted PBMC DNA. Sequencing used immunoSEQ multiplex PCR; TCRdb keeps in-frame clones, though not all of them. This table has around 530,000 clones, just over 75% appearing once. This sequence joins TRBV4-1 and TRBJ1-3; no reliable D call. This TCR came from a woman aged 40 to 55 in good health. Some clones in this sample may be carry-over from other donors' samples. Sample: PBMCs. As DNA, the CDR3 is TGCGCCAGCAGCCAAAGAAAGGCCTCTGGAAACACCATATATTTT. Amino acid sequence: CASSQRKASGNTIYF.